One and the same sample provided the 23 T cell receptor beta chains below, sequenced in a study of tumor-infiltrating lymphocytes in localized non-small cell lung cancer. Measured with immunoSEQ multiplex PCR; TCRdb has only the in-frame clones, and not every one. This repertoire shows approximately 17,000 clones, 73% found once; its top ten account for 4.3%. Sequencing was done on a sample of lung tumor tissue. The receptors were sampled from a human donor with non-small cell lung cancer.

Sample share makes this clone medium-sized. The CDR3 here is CASSQDPRGTDTQYF. The DNA of the CDR3 is TGCGCCAGCAGCCAAGACCCAAGGGGGACAGATACGCAGTATTTT. The chain couples TRBV4-1 to TRBJ2-3, with D perhaps TRBD1 (6 bases). Germline lookup yields CDR1 MGHRA and CDR2 YSYEKL. V was trimmed by 0 bases and J by 3 bases, leaving 10 bases between them. This CDR3 contains 15 residues.

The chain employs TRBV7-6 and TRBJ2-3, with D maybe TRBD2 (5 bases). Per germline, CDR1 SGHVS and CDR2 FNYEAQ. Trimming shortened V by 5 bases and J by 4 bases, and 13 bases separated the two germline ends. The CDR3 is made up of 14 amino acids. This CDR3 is CASSPSGGSDTQYF. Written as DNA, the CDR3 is TGTGCCAGCAGCCCTTCCGGCGGGTCAGATACGCAGTATTTT.

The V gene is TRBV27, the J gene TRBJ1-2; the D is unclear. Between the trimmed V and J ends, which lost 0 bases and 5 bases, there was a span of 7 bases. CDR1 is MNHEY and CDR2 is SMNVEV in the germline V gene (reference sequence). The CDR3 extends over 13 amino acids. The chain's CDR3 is CASSLSSGYGYTF. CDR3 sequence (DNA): TGTGCCAGCAGTTTATCTTCGGGATATGGCTACACCTTC.

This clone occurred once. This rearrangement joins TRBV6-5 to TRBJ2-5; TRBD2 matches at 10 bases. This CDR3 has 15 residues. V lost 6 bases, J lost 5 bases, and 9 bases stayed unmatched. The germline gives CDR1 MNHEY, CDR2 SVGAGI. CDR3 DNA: TGTGCCAGCAGCAGCGGGGGGGGAATTGCGGAGACCCAGTACTTC. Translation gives CASSSGGGIAETQYF.

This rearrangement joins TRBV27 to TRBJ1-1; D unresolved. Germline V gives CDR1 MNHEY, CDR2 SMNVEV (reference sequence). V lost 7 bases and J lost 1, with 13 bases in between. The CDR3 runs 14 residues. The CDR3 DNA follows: TGTGCCAGCAAAAGAGGGAACTCGAACACTGAAGCTTTCTTT. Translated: CASKRGNSNTEAFF.

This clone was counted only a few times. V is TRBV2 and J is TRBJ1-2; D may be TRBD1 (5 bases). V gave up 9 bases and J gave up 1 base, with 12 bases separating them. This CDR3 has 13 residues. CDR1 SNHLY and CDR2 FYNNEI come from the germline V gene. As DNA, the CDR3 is TGTGCCAGTCGTCCGGGACTTAACTATGGCTACACCTTC. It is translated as CASRPGLNYGYTF.

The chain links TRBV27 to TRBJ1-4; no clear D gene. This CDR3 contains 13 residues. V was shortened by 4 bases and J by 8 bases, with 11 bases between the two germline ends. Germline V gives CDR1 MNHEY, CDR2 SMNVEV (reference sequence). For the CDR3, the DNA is TGTGCCAGCAGTTCGCAGCATAAAGAAAAACTGTTTTTT. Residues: CASSSQHKEKLFF.

For the CDR3, the DNA is TGTGCCAGCAGTTCCCCCTATAGGACAGATACGCAGTATTTT. Translating gives CASSSPYRTDTQYF. The chain recombines TRBV27 with TRBJ2-3; no firm D call. The CDR3 contains 14 residues. CDR1 is MNHEY and CDR2 is SMNVEV in the germline V gene (reference sequence). Trimming cost V 4 bases and J 3 bases, with 11 bases left between them.

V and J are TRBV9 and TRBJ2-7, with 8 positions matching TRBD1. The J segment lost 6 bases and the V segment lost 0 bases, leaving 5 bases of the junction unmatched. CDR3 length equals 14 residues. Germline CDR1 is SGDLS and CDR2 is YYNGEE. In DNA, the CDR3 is TGTGCCAGCAGCGTAGATCAGGGGGCCTTCGAGCAGTACTTC. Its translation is CASSVDQGAFEQYF.

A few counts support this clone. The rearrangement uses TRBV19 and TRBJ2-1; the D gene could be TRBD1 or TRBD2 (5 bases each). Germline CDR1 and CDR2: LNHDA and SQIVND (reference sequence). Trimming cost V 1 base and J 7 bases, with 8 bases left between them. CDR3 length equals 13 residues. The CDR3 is CASSIGRENEQFF. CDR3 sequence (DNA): TGTGCCAGTAGTATAGGCAGGGAGAATGAGCAGTTCTTC.

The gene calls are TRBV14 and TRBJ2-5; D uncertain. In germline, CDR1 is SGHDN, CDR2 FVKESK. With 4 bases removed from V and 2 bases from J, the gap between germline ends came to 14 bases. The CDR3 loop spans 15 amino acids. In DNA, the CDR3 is TGTGCCAGCAGCCCCCGGTTGGCTACTCAAGAGACCCAGTACTTC. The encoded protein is CASSPRLATQETQYF.

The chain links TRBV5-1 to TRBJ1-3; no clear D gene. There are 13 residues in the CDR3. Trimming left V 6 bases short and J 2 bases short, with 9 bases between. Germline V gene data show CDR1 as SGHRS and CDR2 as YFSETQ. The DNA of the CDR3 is TGCGCCAGCACCACGTTACCTGGAAACACCATATATTTT. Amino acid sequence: CASTTLPGNTIYF.

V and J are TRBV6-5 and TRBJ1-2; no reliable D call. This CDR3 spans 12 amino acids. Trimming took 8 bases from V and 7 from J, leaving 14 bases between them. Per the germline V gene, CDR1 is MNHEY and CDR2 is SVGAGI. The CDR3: CASARKGFGYTF. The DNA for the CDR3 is TGTGCCAGCGCACGGAAGGGTTTTGGCTACACCTTC.

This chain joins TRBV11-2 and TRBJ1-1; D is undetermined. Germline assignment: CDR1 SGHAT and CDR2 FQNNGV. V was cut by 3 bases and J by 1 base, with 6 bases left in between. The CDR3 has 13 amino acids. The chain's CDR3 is CASSFTKNTEAFF. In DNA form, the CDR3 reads TGTGCCAGCAGCTTTACCAAGAACACTGAAGCTTTCTTT.

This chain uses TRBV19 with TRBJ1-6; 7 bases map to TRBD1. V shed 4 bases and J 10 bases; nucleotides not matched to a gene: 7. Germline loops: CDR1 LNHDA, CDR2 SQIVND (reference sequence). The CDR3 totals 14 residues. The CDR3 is CASSNRQGNSPLHF. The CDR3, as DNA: TGTGCCAGTAGTAATCGACAGGGTAACTCACCCCTCCACTTT.

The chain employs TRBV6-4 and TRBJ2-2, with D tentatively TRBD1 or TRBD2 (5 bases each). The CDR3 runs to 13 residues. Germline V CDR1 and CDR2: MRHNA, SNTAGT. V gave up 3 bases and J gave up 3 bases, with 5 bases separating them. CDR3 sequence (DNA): TGTGCCAGCAGTGAGGGGGACACCGGGGAGCTGTTTTTT. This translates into CASSEGDTGELFF.

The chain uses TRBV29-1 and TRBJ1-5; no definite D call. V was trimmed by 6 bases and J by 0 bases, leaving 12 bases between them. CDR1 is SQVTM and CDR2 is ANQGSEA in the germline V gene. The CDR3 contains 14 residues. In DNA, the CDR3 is TGCAGCGTCGGAGGTGGGTTTAGCAATCAGCCCCAGCATTTT. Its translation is CSVGGGFSNQPQHF.

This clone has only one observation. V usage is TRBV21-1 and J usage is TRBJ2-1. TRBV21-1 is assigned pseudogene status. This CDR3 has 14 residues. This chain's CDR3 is CANSQPGSLNEQFF. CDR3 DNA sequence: TGTGCCAATTCCCAACCCGGCAGTTTAAACGAGCAGTTCTTC.

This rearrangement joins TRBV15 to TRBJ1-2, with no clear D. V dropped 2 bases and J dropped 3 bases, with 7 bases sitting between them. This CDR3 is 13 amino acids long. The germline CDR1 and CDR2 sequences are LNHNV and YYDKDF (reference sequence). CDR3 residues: CATSRSADYGYTF. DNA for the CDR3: TGTGCCACCAGCAGAAGTGCGGACTATGGCTACACCTTC.

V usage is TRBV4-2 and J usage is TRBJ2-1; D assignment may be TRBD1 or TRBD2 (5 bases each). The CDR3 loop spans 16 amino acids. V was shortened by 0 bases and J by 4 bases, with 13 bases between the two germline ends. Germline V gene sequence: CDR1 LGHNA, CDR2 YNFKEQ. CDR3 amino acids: CASSQERGPPYNEQFF. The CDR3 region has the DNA TGTGCCAGCAGCCAAGAGAGGGGACCACCGTACAATGAGCAGTTCTTC.

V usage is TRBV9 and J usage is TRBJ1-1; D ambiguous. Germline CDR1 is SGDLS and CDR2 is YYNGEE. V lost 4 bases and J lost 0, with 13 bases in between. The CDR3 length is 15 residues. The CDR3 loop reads CASSLLDDLNTEAFF. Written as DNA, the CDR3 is TGTGCCAGCAGCCTACTGGATGACCTGAACACTGAAGCTTTCTTT.

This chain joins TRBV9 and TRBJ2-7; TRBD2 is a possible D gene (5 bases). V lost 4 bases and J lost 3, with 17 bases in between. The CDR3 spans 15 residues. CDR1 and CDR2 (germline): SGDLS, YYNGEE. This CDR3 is CASSPAGGFGYEQYF. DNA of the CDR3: TGTGCCAGCAGCCCAGCAGGCGGGTTTGGCTACGAGCAGTACTTC.

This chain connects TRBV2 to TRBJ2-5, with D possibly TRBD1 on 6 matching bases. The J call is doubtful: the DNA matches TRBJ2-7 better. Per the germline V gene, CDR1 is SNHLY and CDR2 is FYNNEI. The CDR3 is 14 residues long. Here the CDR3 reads CASILNPGHYEQYF. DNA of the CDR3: TGTGCCAGCATTTTAAATCCGGGACACTACGAGCAGTACTTC.